These T cell receptor beta chains were read from a single sample in a study of cytomegalovirus exposure and HLA in healthy donors. Generated by immunoSEQ multiplex PCR, the TCRdb table keeps only in-frame clones and is missing some. The sample totals 150,000 to 200,000 clones. Sequencing used PBMCs. The receptors shown here come from a man in his thirties or forties in good health and CMV-seronegative. Each CDR3 is given with its conserved first and last residue. A D gene is named only where the DNA matches it firmly.

v_gene	d_gene	j_gene	CDR3aa	CDR3nt
TRBV18	NA	TRBJ2-5	CASSPRVARQETQYF	TGTGCCAGCTCACCACGCGTCGCTAGGCAAGAGACCCAGTACTTC
TRBV5-6	TRBD1	TRBJ1-2	CASSGNRQGELSWYGYTF	TGTGCCAGCAGCGGCAACCGACAGGGGGAGTTGTCTTGGTATGGCTACACCTTC
TRBV7-8	NA	TRBJ1-5	CASSLGGQYNQPQHF	TGTGCCAGCAGCTTAGGAGGGCAGTACAATCAGCCCCAGCATTTT
TRBV10-3	TRBD1	TRBJ1-4	CATGGQGSEKLFF	TGTGCCACCGGGGGACAGGGAAGTGAAAAACTGTTTTTT
TRBV13	NA	TRBJ1-6	CASSLKDRPLSPLHF	TGTGCCAGCAGCCTCAAGGACAGACCCCTCTCACCCCTCCACTTT
TRBV5-4	TRBD1	TRBJ1-1	CASSDRGRKDTEAFF	TGTGCCAGCAGCGACAGGGGGCGAAAGGACACTGAAGCTTTCTTT
TRBV19	NA	TRBJ2-7	CASSIREGSYEQYF	TGTGCCAGTAGTATTCGAGAGGGTTCCTACGAGCAGTACTTC
TRBV6-6	TRBD1	TRBJ2-7	CASSNSDRQFSYEQYF	TGTGCCAGCAGTAACTCGGACAGGCAGTTCTCCTACGAGCAGTACTTC
TRBV5-1	TRBD2	TRBJ2-1	CASSFSLAGKNEQFF	TGCGCCAGCAGCTTTTCCCTAGCGGGAAAAAATGAGCAGTTCTTC
TRBV19	NA	TRBJ2-3	CASSGRQTDTQYF	TGTGCCAGTAGTGGGAGGCAGACAGATACGCAGTATTTT
TRBV19	TRBD1	TRBJ1-1	CASSVQGGYTEAFF	TGTGCCAGTAGTGTACAGGGGGGGTACACTGAAGCTTTCTTT
TRBV27	NA	TRBJ1-5	CASSLGGIQPQHF	TGTGCCAGCAGTTTAGGAGGGATTCAGCCCCAGCATTTT
TRBV29-1	TRBD2	TRBJ2-7	CSVDSGEYEQYF	TGCAGCGTTGACAGCGGGGAGTACGAGCAGTACTTC
TRBV29-1	NA	TRBJ1-1	CSVNRAYDTEAFF	TGCAGCGTTAACAGGGCATATGACACTGAAGCTTTCTTT
TRBV4-3	NA	TRBJ1-2	CASSQGRGGRGYGYTF	TGCGCCAGCAGCCAAGGACGCGGGGGAAGAGGCTATGGCTACACCTTC
TRBV28	TRBD1	TRBJ2-5	CASSLGIDRAPRTQYF	TGTGCCAGCAGTTTAGGAATCGACAGGGCCCCCCGGACCCAGTACTTC
TRBV11-3	NA	TRBJ1-1	CASSLDQIVITEAFF	TGTGCCAGCAGCTTAGATCAAATAGTAATCACTGAAGCTTTCTTT
TRBV7-2	NA	TRBJ1-2	CASSLALRIYGYTF	TGTGCCAGCAGCTTAGCGCTGAGGATCTATGGCTACACCTTC
TRBV10-2	NA	TRBJ1-4	CASSPQVNEKLFF	TGCGCCAGCAGTCCCCAGGTTAATGAAAAACTGTTTTTT
TRBV5-6	TRBD2	TRBJ2-7	CASSFLAGVPYEQYF	TGTGCCAGCAGCTTCTTAGCGGGAGTGCCCTACGAGCAGTACTTC
TRBV4-1	TRBD1	TRBJ1-1	CASSHRQGAGTEAFF	TGCGCCAGCAGCCACCGCCAGGGGGCCGGCACTGAAGCTTTCTTT
TRBV5-1	TRBD1	TRBJ2-7	CASSFGTGLYEQYF	TGCGCCAGCAGCTTCGGGACAGGTCTCTACGAGCAGTACTTC
TRBV9	TRBD2	TRBJ2-1	CASSGSGRGSLDSYNEQFF	TGTGCCAGCAGCGGGAGCGGGAGGGGGAGTCTTGACTCCTACAATGAGCAGTTCTTC
TRBV7-6	TRBD1	TRBJ1-5	CASSSFPGQGAEQPQHF	TGTGCCAGCAGCTCCTTCCCGGGACAGGGGGCAGAACAGCCCCAGCATTTT
TRBV5-8	NA	TRBJ2-7	CASSLMGQVGTNYEQYF	TGTGCCAGCAGCCTAATGGGACAGGTTGGGACTAACTACGAGCAGTACTTC
TRBV9	NA	TRBJ1-1	CASSPSGARAAFF	TGTGCCAGCAGCCCCAGTGGGGCCCGGGCAGCTTTCTTT
TRBV29-1	NA	TRBJ1-4	CSVVGGDGGTNEKLFF	TGCAGCGTGGTGGGAGGGGATGGAGGAACTAATGAAAAACTGTTTTTT
TRBV11-3	NA	TRBJ2-7	CASSPGDREQYF	TGTGCCAGCAGCCCGGGGGATCGCGAGCAGTACTTC
TRBV7-8	NA	TRBJ2-7	CASSLRQGPSYEQYF	TGTGCCAGCAGCTTACGGCAGGGGCCCTCCTACGAGCAGTACTTC
TRBV5-1	NA	TRBJ1-4	CASSLGWSEKLFF	TGCGCCAGCAGCTTGGGATGGAGTGAAAAACTGTTTTTT
TRBV10-1	NA	TRBJ1-4	CASSVERTNEKLFF	TGCGCCAGCAGTGTTGAGAGAACTAATGAAAAACTGTTTTTT
TRBV5-1	NA	TRBJ1-4	CASSLVGRGATNEKLFF	TGCGCCAGCAGCTTGGTGGGCAGGGGCGCAACTAATGAAAAACTGTTTTTT